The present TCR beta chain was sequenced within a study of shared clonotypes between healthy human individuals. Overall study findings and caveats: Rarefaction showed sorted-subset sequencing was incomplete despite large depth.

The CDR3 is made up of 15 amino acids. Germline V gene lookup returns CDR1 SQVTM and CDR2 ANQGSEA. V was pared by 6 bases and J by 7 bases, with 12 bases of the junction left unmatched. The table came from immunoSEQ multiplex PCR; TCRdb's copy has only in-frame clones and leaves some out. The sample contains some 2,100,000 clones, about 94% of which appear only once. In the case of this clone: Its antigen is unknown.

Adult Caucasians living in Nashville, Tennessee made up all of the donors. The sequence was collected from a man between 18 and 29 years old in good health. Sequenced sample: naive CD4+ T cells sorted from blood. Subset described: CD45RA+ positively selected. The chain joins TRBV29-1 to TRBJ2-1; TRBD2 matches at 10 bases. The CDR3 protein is CSVIGLAALGNEQFF. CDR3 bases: TGCAGCGTCATAGGACTAGCGGCCCTCGGGAATGAGCAGTTCTTC.